This TCR beta chain was sequenced during a study of response to subunit inactivated influenza vaccine. Whole-study findings and limits: That few new T cells are recruited by each seasonal influenza vaccination was the authors' suggestion.

This clonotype was found a few times. Its antigen is still unknown. The trim removed 7 bases at V and 2 bases at J, leaving 9 bases unmatched. The length of the CDR3 is 15 residues. The V gene's germline CDR1 is SGHRS and CDR2 YFSETQ. One entry per CDR3 protein results from TCRdb running MiXCR on the RT-PCR reads. This table holds roughly 700,000 distinct CDR3 sequences, approximately 13% found once. Sequencing used PBMCs from blood, obtained less than 15 days before vaccination. This clonotype originated in a man aged 50 or older who received an inactivated influenza vaccine. The V gene is TRBV5-1, the J gene TRBJ2-5, with TRBD1 matching 9 bases. The CDR3 is CASWWGTGPQETQYF. The CDR3 nucleotides read TGCGCCAGCTGGTGGGGGACAGGGCCTCAAGAGACCCAGTACTTC.